This is a list of T cell receptor beta chains from one sample in a study of T cell responses to AZD1222 COVID-19 vaccine. Sequencing used immunoSEQ multiplex PCR; TCRdb keeps in-frame clones, though not all of them. This table has roughly 120,000 clones, approximately 90% appearing once. The specimen was peripheral blood, collected 28 days after the second AZD1222 dose. These receptors were collected from an adult who received the AZD1222 COVID-19 vaccine. CDR3s include the opening cysteine and the closing phenylalanine or tryptophan. A D gene is named only where the DNA matches it firmly. A row's size may be missing; if present it is once, few, many or a size class.

clone size	J gene	CDR3 length	V gene	D gene	CDR3 DNA	CDR3 protein
-	TRBJ1-5	12	TRBV28	-	TGTGCCAGCAGTTTAGTGCGGTCGGCCCAGCATTTT	CASSLVRSAQHF
-	TRBJ1-5	17	TRBV18	-	TGTGCCAGCTCACCGGTACCGCCAGGGGCAGGACAGCGGCCCCAGCATTTT	CASSPVPPGAGQRPQHF
-	TRBJ1-3	15	TRBV9	-	TGTGCCAGCAGCGTAGGGGTAGCCTCTGGAAACACCATATATTTT	CASSVGVASGNTIYF
once	TRBJ2-5	18	TRBV7-9	TRBD2	TGTGCCAGCAGCCCAGGTCTGTTAGCGGGTATACCTCCCGAGACCCAGTACTTC	CASSPGLLAGIPPETQYF
-	TRBJ1-5	12	TRBV15	-	TGTGCCACCAGCGCCCCCCCTCAGCCCCAGCATTTT	CATSAPPQPQHF
-	TRBJ1-3	14	TRBV28	-	TGTGCCAGCACTCGTACAGGCTCTGGAAACACCATATATTTT	CASTRTGSGNTIYF
-	TRBJ2-7	15	TRBV9	TRBD2	TGTGCCAGCAGTGCCACTAGCGGGGATTACTACGAGCAGTACTTC	CASSATSGDYYEQYF
-	TRBJ2-5	16	TRBV6-6	TRBD2	TGTGCCAGCAGTTACCAGCGGGAGGCGGCAATGGGGACCCAGTACTTC	CASSYQREAAMGTQYF
-	TRBJ1-6	14	TRBV6-2/TRBV6-3	-	TGTGCCAGCAGTTCAGGGGTATTGAATTCACCCCTCCACTTT	CASSSGVLNSPLHF
-	TRBJ2-3	15	TRBV18	-	TGTGCCAGCTCACCACCCGGGGTAGGGGCAGATACGCAGTATTTT	CASSPPGVGADTQYF
-	TRBJ1-5	14	TRBV6-1	-	TGTGCCAGCAGTGAAGGGGGGGTCCATCAGCCCCAGCATTTT	CASSEGGVHQPQHF
-	TRBJ1-1	16	TRBV11-3	TRBD1	TGTGCCAGCAGCTTAGGAGGGGACAGGGGTATTGGTGAAGCTTTCTTT	CASSLGGDRGIGEAFF
-	TRBJ1-1	15	TRBV18	-	TGTGCCAGCTCACCTTCCCAAGTTTATACAACTGAAGCTTTCTTT	CASSPSQVYTTEAFF
-	TRBJ2-7	14	TRBV28	-	TGTGCCAGCAGTTTATGGCAGGGGCAACACGAGCAGTACTTC	CASSLWQGQHEQYF
-	TRBJ2-3	13	TRBV6-2/TRBV6-3	-	TGTGCCAGCAGTTACTCGCCCACAGATACGCAGTATTTT	CASSYSPTDTQYF
-	TRBJ2-2	15	TRBV7-8	-	TGTGCCACCACCCCGCGGACTCCGAACACCGGGGAGCTGTTTTTT	CATTPRTPNTGELFF
-	TRBJ2-3	14	TRBV20-1	TRBD2	TGCAGTGCTAGTACTAGCGGATACACAGATACGCAGTATTTT	CSASTSGYTDTQYF
-	TRBJ1-1	13	TRBV6-5	TRBD1	TGTGCCAGCAGCTCAAGGGGGCCCACTGAAGCTTTCTTT	CASSSRGPTEAFF
-	TRBJ2-1	19	TRBV7-3	TRBD2	TGTGCCAGCAGCCCTAGCGGGCTAGCGGGAGATGGCATAGGACTAGGGCAGTTCTTC	CASSPSGLAGDGIGLGQFF
few	TRBJ2-2	15	TRBV25-1	TRBD1	TGTGCCAGCAGTGGCGGGACAGGGGACACCGGGGAGCTGTTTTTT	CASSGGTGDTGELFF
-	TRBJ1-5	17	TRBV27	TRBD1	TGTGCCAGCAGTTTAAACATCGGGACAGGGAAGCATCAGCCCCAGCATTTT	CASSLNIGTGKHQPQHF
-	TRBJ1-5	18	TRBV5-5	-	TGTGCCAGCAGCTTGGCCTTGGGGGATGGACTTAGCAATCAGCCCCAGCATTTT	CASSLALGDGLSNQPQHF
-	TRBJ2-7	12	TRBV28	-	TGTGCCAGCAGTCCCCTATTGGTCGAGCAGTACTTC	CASSPLLVEQYF
-	TRBJ1-2	14	TRBV7-9	TRBD1	TGTGCCAGCATGAGGACAGGGGGGGACTATGGCTACACCTTC	CASMRTGGDYGYTF
-	TRBJ2-7	15	TRBV5-1	TRBD2	TGCGCCAGCAGGGATGAGCGGGAGGAGATCTACGAGCAGTACTTC	CASRDEREEIYEQYF
-	TRBJ1-1	13	TRBV4-2	-	TGTGCCAGCAGCCAAGAGAGATCGCCTCGGGCTTTCTTT	CASSQERSPRAFF
-	TRBJ2-3	19	TRBV10-3	TRBD2	TGTGCCATCAGTGTTCTGGCTAGCGGGGGCCTAACTAGCACAGATACGCAGTATTTT	CAISVLASGGLTSTDTQYF
-	TRBJ2-6	17	TRBV9	TRBD2	TGTGCCAGCAGCGAGCTAGCGGGAGTGGTGGGGGCCAACGTCCTGACTTTC	CASSELAGVVGANVLTF
-	TRBJ2-2	16	TRBV11-1	-	TGTGCCAGCAGCTTAGATCGTTACTCGAACACCGGGGAGCTGTTTTTT	CASSLDRYSNTGELFF
-	TRBJ1-4	14	TRBV19	-	TGTGCCAGTAACGATCAGGGGCGTAATGAAAAACTGTTTTTT	CASNDQGRNEKLFF
-	TRBJ2-3	13	TRBV28	TRBD2	TGTGCCAGCAGTTTCCCTAGCGGGCCCTCGCAGTATTTT	CASSFPSGPSQYF
-	TRBJ2-1	14	TRBV15	-	TGTGCCACCAGCATCGTAGGCTGGAACTATGAGCAGTTCTTC	CATSIVGWNYEQFF
-	TRBJ1-5	14	TRBV19	-	TGTGCCAGTAGTATGGGGCAGGGGCGTCAGCCCCAGCATTTT	CASSMGQGRQPQHF
-	TRBJ2-5	15	TRBV28	TRBD1	TGTGCCAGCAAAGTACCGGGACAGGGGTACGAGACCCAGTACTTC	CASKVPGQGYETQYF
-	TRBJ1-4	15	TRBV30	-	TGTGCCTGGAGTGTACGATCAGCAACTAATGAAAAACTGTTTTTT	CAWSVRSATNEKLFF